The 27 T cell receptor beta chains given below trace back to one sample, sequenced in a study of cytotoxic CD8 clonotypes in ibrutinib-treated CLL. Assay: immunoSEQ multiplex PCR; the TCRdb copy retains only in-frame clones and omits some. The sample has approximately 280,000 clones; around 69% are singletons. The sequencing here drew on PBMCs, taken at disease progression, from a patient treated with ibrutinib. The receptor set was obtained from a human donor with chronic lymphocytic leukemia.

V is TRBV4-1 and J is TRBJ2-2, with unresolved D. Germline V gene sequence: CDR1 MGHRA, CDR2 YSYEKL. The CDR3 covers 14 residues. V was trimmed by 2 bases and J by 7 bases, leaving 11 bases between them. CDR3 bases: TGCGCCAGCAGCCAACTACCTGGGAACGGGGAGCTGTTTTTT. Translated, it gives CASSQLPGNGELFF.

V is TRBV5-4 and J is TRBJ2-7; 9 nucleotides match TRBD2. J gave up 6 bases and V 4 bases, and 5 bases lay outside the gene matches. The CDR3 is 13 residues long. CDR1 SGHNT and CDR2 YYREEE come from the germline V gene (reference sequence). DNA for the CDR3: TGTGCCAGCAGCCCGGGACTAGCTATCGAGCAGTACTTC. It translates to CASSPGLAIEQYF.

In DNA form, the CDR3 reads TGTGCCAGCAGCCCCCCCGGCAGTAGCAATCAGCCCCAGCATTTT. It codes for CASSPPGSSNQPQHF. The genes are TRBV7-2 and TRBJ1-5; D is unclear. From germline, CDR1 is SGHTA and CDR2 FQGNSA. Between the trimmed V and J ends, which lost 5 bases and 0 bases, there was a span of 11 bases. The length of the CDR3 is 15 residues.

Only a few counts were recorded for this clone. This chain joins TRBV10-2 and TRBJ1-5, with D unresolved. Trimming stripped 3 bases from V and 3 bases from J, with 3 bases between. The germline gives CDR1 WSHSY, CDR2 SAAADI. The CDR3 is 12 amino acids. The CDR3 DNA sequence: TGCGCCAGCAGTGACTCCAATCAGCCCCAGCATTTT. Its protein product is CASSDSNQPQHF.

In its sample, this clone was seen a few times. The CDR3 DNA follows: TGTGCCAGCAGCTTAGGGACTGCTCCCTACTACAATGAGCAGTTCTTC. Amino acid sequence: CASSLGTAPYYNEQFF. The gene calls are TRBV7-6 and TRBJ2-1, with D possibly TRBD2 on 5 matching bases. CDR3 size: 16 residues. Trimming removed 1 base from V and 3 bases from J, with 13 bases in between. The germline CDR1 and CDR2 sequences are SGHVS and FNYEAQ.

The rearrangement links TRBV18 to TRBJ2-7; weak D call: TRBD2 (5 bases). Germline V gives CDR1 KGHSH, CDR2 LQKENI. V lost 2 bases to trimming and J lost 3 bases, with 20 bases between them. The length of the CDR3 is 17 residues. DNA of the CDR3: TGTGCCAGCTCACCAGGGAATTTTGAGGGCAGAGGCTACGAGCAGTACTTC. Amino acid sequence: CASSPGNFEGRGYEQYF.

The chain joins TRBV6-5 to TRBJ2-2; 10 positions agree with TRBD1. The CDR3 totals 14 residues. The germline V gene has CDR1 MNHEY and CDR2 SVGAGI. Trimming at V came to 8 bases and at J to 7 bases, leaving 7 bases not matched to a gene. As DNA, the CDR3 is TGTGCCAGCTGGACAGGGGGTTTGATCGGGGAGCTGTTTTTT. It translates to CASWTGGLIGELFF.

This chain connects TRBV29-1 to TRBJ1-2; D not certain. Germline-derived CDR1 and CDR2 are SQVTM and ANQGSEA. The CDR3 is 13 residues long. Trimming pared 2 bases from V and 2 bases from J, leaving 9 bases between. In nucleotides, the CDR3 is TGCAGCGTTGAATCCAGGCCGAACTATGGCTACACCTTC. This translates into CSVESRPNYGYTF.

V and J are TRBV7-8 and TRBJ2-5, with D hard to call. V lost 1 base to trimming and J lost 7 bases, with 7 bases between them. The CDR3 has 12 residues. Looked up from germline, CDR1 is SGHVS and CDR2 is FQNEAQ. As DNA, the CDR3 is TGTGCCAGCAGCTTAGGCAGTCCGACCCAGTACTTC. Translated, it gives CASSLGSPTQYF.

V usage is TRBV10-3 and J usage is TRBJ2-3, with D unclear. This CDR3 spans 14 amino acids. V gave up 0 bases and J gave up 2 bases, with 6 bases separating them. Germline V gene lookup returns CDR1 ENHRY and CDR2 SYGVKD. CDR3 sequence reads: CAISESTDTDTQYF. The CDR3 DNA reads as TGTGCCATCAGTGAGTCGACGGACACAGATACGCAGTATTTT.

This chain connects TRBV29-1 to TRBJ2-7; tentative D call: TRBD2 (6 bases). Trimming left V 7 bases short and J 0 bases short, with 13 bases between. Germline lookup yields CDR1 SQVTM and CDR2 ANQGSEA. This CDR3 contains 13 residues. CDR3 nucleotide sequence: TGCAGCGCATTGGACGGGAGCTCCTACGAGCAGTACTTC. This translates into CSALDGSSYEQYF.

The chain couples TRBV12-5 to TRBJ2-5; D is unresolved. The V end was cut by 6 bases, the J end by 7 bases, with 12 bases between. The CDR3 runs 12 residues. The V gene's germline CDR1 is LGHNT and CDR2 FRNRAP. The CDR3 region has the DNA TGTGCTAGTGGCGCGGCGCTAGGGACCCAGTACTTC. Its protein product is CASGAALGTQYF. The full variable domain, completed using reference TRBV12-5 and TRBJ2-5, is DARVTQTPRHKVTEMGQEVTMRCQPILGHNTVFWYRQTMMQGLELLAYFRNRAPLDDSGMPKDRFSAEMPDATLATLKIQPSEPRDSAVYFCASGAALGTQYFGPGTRLLVL.

This chain joins TRBV5-6 and TRBJ2-5; no firm D call. The CDR3 length is 14 residues. Germline loops: CDR1 SGHDT, CDR2 YYEEEE. V lost 1 base, J lost 2 bases, and 9 bases lay in between. CDR3 nucleotide sequence: TGTGCCAGCAGCTTGAAAGGGCCACAAGAGACCCAGTACTTC. This codes for CASSLKGPQETQYF. Full variable domain (outside the CDR3, taken from reference TRBV5-6 and TRBJ2-5): DAGVTQSPTHLIKTRGQQVTLRCSPKSGHDTVSWYQQALGQGPQFIFQYYEEEERQRGNFPDRFSGHQFPNYSSELNVNALLLGDSALYLCASSLKGPQETQYFGPGTRLLVL.

J is TRBJ2-3 and V is TRBV5-1; tentative D call: TRBD2 (5 bases). The CDR3 covers 14 residues. Germline-derived CDR1 and CDR2 are SGHRS and YFSETQ. The V end was cut by 4 bases, the J end by 2 bases, with 11 bases between. CDR3 in amino acids: CASSLRTFTDTQYF. CDR3 DNA: TGCGCCAGCAGCCTGCGGACTTTCACAGATACGCAGTATTTT.

V gene TRBV6-5 combines with J gene TRBJ2-7; weak D call: TRBD2 (6 bases). Germline assignment: CDR1 MNHEY and CDR2 SVGAGI. This CDR3 contains 14 residues. Trimming cost V 5 bases and J 1 base, with 12 bases left between them. The DNA for the CDR3 is TGTGCCAGCAGTCTTAGCGGTCCATCCTACGAGCAGTACTTC. It specifies CASSLSGPSYEQYF.

This clone was counted between two and nine times. The chain recombines TRBV2 with TRBJ2-1; TRBD2 matches 8 bases. V shed 4 bases, J shed 10 bases, and the junction held 6 bases outside the gene matches. This CDR3 region has 13 residues. Per germline, CDR1 SNHLY and CDR2 FYNNEI. The DNA for the CDR3 is TGTGCCAGCAGTGTATCGTCTAGCGGGGAGCAGTTCTTC. It translates to CASSVSSSGEQFF. Based on the CDR3 plus reference TRBV2 and TRBJ2-1, the full variable domain is EPEVTQTPSHQVTQMGQEVILRCVPISNHLYFYWYRQILGQKVEFLVSFYNNEISEKSEIFDDQFSVERPDGSNFTLKIRSTKLEDSAMYFCASSVSSSGEQFFGPGTRLTVL.

The rearrangement uses TRBV4-3 and TRBJ2-2; D is perhaps TRBD2 (5 bases). Germline V gene data show CDR1 as LGHNA and CDR2 as YSLEER. With 2 bases removed from V and 6 bases from J, the gap between germline ends came to 7 bases. This CDR3 is built from 13 residues. The CDR3 sequence is CASSQTSSGELFF. DNA of the CDR3: TGCGCCAGCAGCCAAACTAGTTCCGGGGAGCTGTTTTTT.

This clone has more than one count but fewer than ten. This chain connects TRBV6-1 to TRBJ1-2; possible D gene TRBD1, 5 bases. Per the germline V gene, CDR1 is MNHNS and CDR2 is SASEGT. V was trimmed by 2 bases and J by 1 base, leaving 14 bases between them. The CDR3 length is 16 residues. In nucleotides, the CDR3 is TGTGCCAGCAGTGAACCAACCACAGGCCGTAACTATGGCTACACCTTC. It encodes CASSEPTTGRNYGYTF.

In its sample, this clone was seen a few times. The chain joins TRBV5-1 to TRBJ2-5; 8 positions match TRBD1. This CDR3 contains 15 residues. With 1 base clipped from V and 4 bases from J, the junction kept 6 bases outside the gene matches. Germline V gene sequence: CDR1 SGHRS, CDR2 YFSETQ. This CDR3 reads CASSLRAGGAETQYF. The CDR3 DNA sequence: TGCGCCAGCAGCTTGAGGGCAGGGGGCGCAGAGACCCAGTACTTC.

This clone was picked up a small number of times. The V gene is TRBV5-4, the J gene TRBJ2-2; the match to TRBD1 covers 8 bases. The V gene end was trimmed by 4 bases and the J gene end by 7 bases; junction bases not matched to a gene: 9. The length of the CDR3 is 15 residues. Germline CDR1 and CDR2: SGHNT and YYREEE (reference sequence). The CDR3 reads CASSLTHRGDGELFF. For the CDR3, the DNA is TGTGCCAGCAGCCTAACCCACAGGGGGGACGGGGAGCTGTTTTTT.

The chain couples TRBV6-6 to TRBJ1-2, with 9 bases lining up with TRBD1. J lost 5 bases, V lost 4 bases, and 8 bases had no gene match. Germline CDR1 is MNHNY and CDR2 is SVGAGI (reference sequence). The CDR3 has 15 amino acids. The CDR3 here is CASSFPGQGRYGYTF. CDR3 DNA: TGTGCCAGCAGTTTCCCGGGACAGGGCCGATATGGCTACACCTTC.

The rearrangement joins TRBV5-1 to TRBJ2-7; 7 nucleotides line up with TRBD2. Germline CDR1 and CDR2: SGHRS and YFSETQ. The CDR3 has 15 residues. J lost 5 bases, V lost 4 bases, and 12 bases had no gene match. CDR3: CASSQTSYTPHEQYF. In DNA, the CDR3 is TGCGCCAGCAGCCAGACTAGCTATACCCCCCACGAGCAGTACTTC.

The J gene is TRBJ1-4, the V gene TRBV27; D not certain. Germline assignment: CDR1 MNHEY and CDR2 SMNVEV (reference sequence). CDR3 length: 15 amino acids. V shed 6 bases and J shed 3 bases, with 14 bases lying between them. The CDR3 DNA reads TGTGCCAGCAGGGGAAGGAGCGGTGCTAATGAAAAACTGTTTTTT. Its protein product is CASRGRSGANEKLFF.

The rearrangement joins TRBV5-1 to TRBJ2-5, with D possibly matching TRBD2 (5 bases). Germline CDR1 and CDR2: SGHRS and YFSETQ. The CDR3 is 15 residues long. The V end was cut by 5 bases, the J end by 5 bases, with 19 bases between. CDR3: CASSLEGQFGETQYF. In DNA form, the CDR3 reads TGCGCCAGCAGTCTCGAGGGTCAGTTCGGGGAGACCCAGTACTTC.

This chain joins TRBV29-1 and TRBJ2-7; D unresolved. This CDR3 has 12 amino acids. Trimming left V 5 bases short and J 4 bases short, with 12 bases between. Germline V gene data show CDR1 as SQVTM and CDR2 as ANQGSEA. The CDR3 sequence: CSVMETDYEQYF. The CDR3 bases are TGCAGCGTTATGGAGACGGATTACGAGCAGTACTTC.

The chain has TRBV11-3 and TRBJ2-2; D ambiguous. CDR1 and CDR2 from the germline V gene are SGHNT and YENEEA. The V gene lost 3 bases and the J gene lost 6 bases, with 8 bases spanning the gap. The CDR3 is 13 amino acids. CDR3 residues: CASSLDFAGELFF. DNA for the CDR3: TGTGCCAGCAGCTTGGATTTCGCCGGGGAGCTGTTTTTT. Using reference TRBV11-3 and TRBJ2-2 for the parts outside the CDR3, the full variable domain is EAGVVQSPRYKIIEKKQPVAFWCNPISGHNTLYWYLQNLGQGPELLIRYENEEAVDDSQLPKDRFSAERLKGVDSTLKIQPAELGDSAVYLCASSLDFAGELFFGEGSRLTVL.

The chain is built from TRBV9 and TRBJ2-7; TRBD1 agrees at 8 bases. In germline, CDR1 is SGDLS, CDR2 YYNGEE. The V and J ends lost 4 bases and 5 bases, in that order; junction bases with no gene match: 8. The CDR3 consists of 14 residues. CDR3 in DNA: TGTGCCAGCAGCCCAGGGGGACAGGTCAACGAGCAGTACTTC. Translated: CASSPGGQVNEQYF.